The TCR beta chain under discussion was sequenced for a study of human T cells and chemical hapten exposure. Across the whole study: TCR yield per sample varied, mainly due to pooled library volumes.

The library attached unique molecular identifiers to individual cDNA molecules. Authors' processing steps: TCRs per sample had a median of around 100,000 and ranged from about 23,224 to 700,000. TCRdb passed the RACE reads through MiXCR, listing each CDR3 protein once. TCRdb, not the authors, supplied the V and J calls. The table includes 30,000 to 40,000 distinct CDR3 sequences, 5.5% detected once. Time point denoted: healthy volunteer bleed at 6 weeks. Unfractionated whole blood was the source from which total RNA was extracted. V was cut by 0 bases and J by 7 bases, with 12 bases left in between. The V gene's germline CDR1 is LGHNA and CDR2 YSLEER. This CDR3 is built from 15 residues. Overall study findings and caveats: TCRs exceeding a frequency of 1 in 1000 stayed unchanged under DPC sensitization.

This clonotype was detected ten times or more. The antigen is not known. The rearrangement joins TRBV4-3 to TRBJ1-4; tentatively, D is TRBD1 (6 bases). The clonotype was recovered from a human donor in good health. Some clones in this sample may be carry-over from other donors' samples. Sequencing was done on a sample of whole blood. The CDR3 here is CASSQDLGGSEKLFF. DNA for the CDR3: TGCGCCAGCAGCCAAGATTTGGGGGGCAGTGAAAAACTGTTTTTT.